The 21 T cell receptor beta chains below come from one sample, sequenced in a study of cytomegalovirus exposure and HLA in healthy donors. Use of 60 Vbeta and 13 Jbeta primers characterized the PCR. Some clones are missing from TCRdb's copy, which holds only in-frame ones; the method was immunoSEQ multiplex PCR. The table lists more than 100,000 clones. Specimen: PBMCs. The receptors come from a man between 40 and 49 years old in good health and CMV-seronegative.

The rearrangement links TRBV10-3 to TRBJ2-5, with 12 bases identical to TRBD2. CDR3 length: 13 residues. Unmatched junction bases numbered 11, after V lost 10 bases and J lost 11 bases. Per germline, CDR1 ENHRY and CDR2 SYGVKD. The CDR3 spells CATRLAGVDEQYF. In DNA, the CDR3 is TGTGCCACCAGACTAGCGGGAGTGGATGAGCAGTACTTC.

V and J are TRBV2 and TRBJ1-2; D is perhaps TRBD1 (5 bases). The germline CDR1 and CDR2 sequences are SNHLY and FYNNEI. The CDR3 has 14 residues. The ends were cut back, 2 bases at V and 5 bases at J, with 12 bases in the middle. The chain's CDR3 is CASSESRVGYGYTF. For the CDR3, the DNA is TGTGCCAGCAGTGAAAGCAGGGTCGGGTATGGCTACACCTTC.

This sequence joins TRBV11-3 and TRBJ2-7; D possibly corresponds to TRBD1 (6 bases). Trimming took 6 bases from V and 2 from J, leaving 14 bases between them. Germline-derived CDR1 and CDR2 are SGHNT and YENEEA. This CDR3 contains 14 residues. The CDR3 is CASSDRGGTYEQYF. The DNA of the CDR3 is TGTGCCAGCAGTGACAGAGGGGGAACCTACGAGCAGTACTTC.

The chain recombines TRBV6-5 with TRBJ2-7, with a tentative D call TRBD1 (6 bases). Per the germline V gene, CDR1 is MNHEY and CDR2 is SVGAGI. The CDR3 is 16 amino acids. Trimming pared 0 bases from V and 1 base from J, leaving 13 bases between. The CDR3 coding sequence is TGTGCCAGCAGTTACTCGGGGGCAGGTGTTTCCTACGAGCAGTACTTC. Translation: CASSYSGAGVSYEQYF.

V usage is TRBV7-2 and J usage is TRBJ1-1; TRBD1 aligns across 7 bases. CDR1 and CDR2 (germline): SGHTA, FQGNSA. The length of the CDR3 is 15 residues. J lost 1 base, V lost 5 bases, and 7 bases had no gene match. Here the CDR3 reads CASSREQGPNTEAFF. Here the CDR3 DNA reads TGTGCCAGCAGCCGAGAACAGGGGCCGAACACTGAAGCTTTCTTT.

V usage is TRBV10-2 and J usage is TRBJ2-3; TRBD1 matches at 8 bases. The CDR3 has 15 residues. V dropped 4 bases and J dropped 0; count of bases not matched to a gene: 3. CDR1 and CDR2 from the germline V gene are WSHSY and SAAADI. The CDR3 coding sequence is TGCGCCAGCAGTGCCGGGACAGGTAGCACAGATACGCAGTATTTT. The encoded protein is CASSAGTGSTDTQYF.

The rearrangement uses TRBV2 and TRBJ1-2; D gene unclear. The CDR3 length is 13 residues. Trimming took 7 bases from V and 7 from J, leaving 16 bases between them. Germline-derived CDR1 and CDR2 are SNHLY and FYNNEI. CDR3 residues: CASNPAPRSGYTF. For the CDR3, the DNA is TGTGCCAGCAACCCGGCCCCTCGGAGTGGCTACACCTTC.

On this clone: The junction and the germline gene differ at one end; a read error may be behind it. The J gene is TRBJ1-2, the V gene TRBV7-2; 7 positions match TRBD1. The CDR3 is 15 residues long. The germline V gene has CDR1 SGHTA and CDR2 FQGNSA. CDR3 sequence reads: CASSLGDGTVYGYAF. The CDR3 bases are TGTGCCAGCAGCTTAGGAGACGGGACAGTCTATGGCTACGCCTTC.

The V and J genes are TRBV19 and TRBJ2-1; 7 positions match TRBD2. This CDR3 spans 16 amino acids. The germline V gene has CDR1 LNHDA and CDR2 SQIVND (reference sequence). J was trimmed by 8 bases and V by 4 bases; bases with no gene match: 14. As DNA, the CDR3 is TGTGCCAGTAGTAGGGAGAGGGCTAGCGGCCTCGATGAGCAGTTCTTC. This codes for CASSRERASGLDEQFF.

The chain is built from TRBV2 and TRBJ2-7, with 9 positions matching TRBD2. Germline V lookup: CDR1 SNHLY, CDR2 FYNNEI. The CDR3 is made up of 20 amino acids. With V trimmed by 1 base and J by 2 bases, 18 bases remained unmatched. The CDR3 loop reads CASSEGSPGWLAGITYEQYF. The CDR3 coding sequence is TGTGCCAGCAGTGAAGGGTCCCCAGGCTGGCTAGCGGGAATCACCTACGAGCAGTACTTC.

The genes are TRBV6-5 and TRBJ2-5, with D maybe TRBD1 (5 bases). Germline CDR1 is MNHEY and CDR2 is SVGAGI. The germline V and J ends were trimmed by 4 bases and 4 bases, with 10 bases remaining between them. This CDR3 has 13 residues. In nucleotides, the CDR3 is TGTGCCAGCAGTTTGGACACCCCAGAGACCCAGTACTTC. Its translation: CASSLDTPETQYF.

The chain's CDR3 is CASSTVREKLFF. CDR3 DNA: TGTGCCAGCAGCACAGTCAGGGAAAAACTGTTTTTT. The genes are TRBV21-1 and TRBJ1-4; TRBD1 was called by the table and not checked on the DNA. TRBV21-1 is classified as a pseudogene. This CDR3 contains 12 residues.

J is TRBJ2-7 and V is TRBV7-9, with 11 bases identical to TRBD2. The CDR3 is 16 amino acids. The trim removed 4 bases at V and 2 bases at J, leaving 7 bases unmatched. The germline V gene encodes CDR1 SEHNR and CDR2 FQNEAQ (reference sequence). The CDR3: CASSWMGLAATYEQYF. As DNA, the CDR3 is TGTGCCAGCAGCTGGATGGGACTAGCGGCTACCTACGAGCAGTACTTC. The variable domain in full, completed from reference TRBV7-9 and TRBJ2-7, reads DTGVSQNPRHKITKRGQNVTFRCDPISEHNRLYWYRQTLGQGPEFLTYFQNEAQLEKSRLLSDRFSAERPKGSFSTLEIQRTEQGDSAMYLCASSWMGLAATYEQYFGPGTRLTVT.

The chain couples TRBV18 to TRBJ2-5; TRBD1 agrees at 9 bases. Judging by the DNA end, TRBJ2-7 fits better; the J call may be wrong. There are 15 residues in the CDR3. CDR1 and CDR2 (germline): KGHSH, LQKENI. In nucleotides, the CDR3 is TGTGCCAGCTCACCCCAACAGGGGGCGGCTTACGAGCAGTACTTC. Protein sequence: CASSPQQGAAYEQYF.

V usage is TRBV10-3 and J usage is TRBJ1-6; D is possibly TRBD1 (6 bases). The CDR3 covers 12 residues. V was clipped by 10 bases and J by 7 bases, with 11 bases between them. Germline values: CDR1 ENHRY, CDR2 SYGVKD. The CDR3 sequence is CANRDTNSPLHF. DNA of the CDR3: TGTGCCAACCGGGACACCAATTCACCCCTCCACTTT.

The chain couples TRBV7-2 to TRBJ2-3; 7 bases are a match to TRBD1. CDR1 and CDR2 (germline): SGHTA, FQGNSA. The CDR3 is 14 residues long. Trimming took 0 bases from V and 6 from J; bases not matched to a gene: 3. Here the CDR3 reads CASSLADRVDTQYF. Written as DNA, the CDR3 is TGTGCCAGCAGCTTAGCCGACAGGGTTGATACGCAGTATTTT.

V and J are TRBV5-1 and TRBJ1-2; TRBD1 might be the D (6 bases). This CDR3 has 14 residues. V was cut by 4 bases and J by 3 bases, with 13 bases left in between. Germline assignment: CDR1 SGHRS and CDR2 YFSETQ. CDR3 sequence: CASSLEGGDYGYTF. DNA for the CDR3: TGCGCCAGCAGCCTCGAGGGGGGGGACTATGGCTACACCTTC.

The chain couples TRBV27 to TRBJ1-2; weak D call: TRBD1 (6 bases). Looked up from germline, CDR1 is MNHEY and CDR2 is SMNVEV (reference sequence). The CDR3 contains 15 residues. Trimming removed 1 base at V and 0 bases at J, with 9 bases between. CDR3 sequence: CASSLLGATNYGYTF. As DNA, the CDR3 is TGTGCCAGCAGTTTATTGGGGGCCACTAACTATGGCTACACCTTC.

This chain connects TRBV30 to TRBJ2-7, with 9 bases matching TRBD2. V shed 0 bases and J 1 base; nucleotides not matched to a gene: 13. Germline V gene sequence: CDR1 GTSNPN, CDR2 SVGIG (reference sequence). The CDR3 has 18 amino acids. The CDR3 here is CAWSVPLAGTWGSYEQYF. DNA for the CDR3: TGTGCCTGGAGTGTACCACTAGCGGGCACCTGGGGATCCTACGAGCAGTACTTC.

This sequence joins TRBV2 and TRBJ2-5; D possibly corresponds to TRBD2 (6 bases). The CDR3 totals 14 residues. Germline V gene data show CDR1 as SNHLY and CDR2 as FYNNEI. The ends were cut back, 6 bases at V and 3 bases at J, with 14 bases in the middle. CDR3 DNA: TGTGCCAGCAGGGGGGACGGGAGAGAAGAGACCCAGTACTTC. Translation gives CASRGDGREETQYF.

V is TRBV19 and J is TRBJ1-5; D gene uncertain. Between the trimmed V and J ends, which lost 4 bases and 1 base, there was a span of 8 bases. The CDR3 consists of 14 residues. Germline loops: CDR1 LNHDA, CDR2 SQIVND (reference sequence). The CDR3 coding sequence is TGTGCCAGTAGTACCAACGGGAGCAATCAGCCCCAGCATTTT. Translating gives CASSTNGSNQPQHF.